What follows is one TCR beta chain and its context. In this sample, this clone turned up a few times. This clone's antigen is unknown. Qualities for individual bases were not recorded, and no much larger clone is one base off. The collaborating institutions used their own protocols to collect whole blood in K2EDTA tubes. For TCRbeta analysis, collaborator samples were shipped as frozen whole blood, as isolated PBMCs, or as DNA extracted from either sample type. The sample belongs to a study of blood T cell repertoires in COVID-19 (TCRdb year 2020). Background on the whole study: The collaborator samples originated in the United States, Italy and Spain and spanned the acute and convalescent phases of COVID-19. Where available, HLA class I and class II types were taken from metadata supplied by the sample provider and were not determined by assay-based typing. Deeply sampled blood TCRbeta repertoires from subjects exposed to, actively infected with, or recovered from COVID-19 were included in the dataset. The samples were drawn from two sources: the first 160 participants of the ongoing ImmuneRACE study, and 1,000 to 1,500 subjects contributed by 6 global collaborators. The sample metadata nearly always contained a de-identified subject ID, COVID-19 status, age in years and sex. The repertoires were released in a freely available public database intended as a resource for research on the immune response to SARS-CoV-2. The material from the prospective study consisted of cDNA or gDNA derived from T cells, B-cell-depleted T cells, or PBMCs. Paper-wide results and their limitations: How much clinical and demographic metadata was included differed by source and by participant, and the metadata was provided uncurated.

TCRbeta CDR3 regions were amplified from genomic DNA by means of the immunoSEQ Assay, a bias-controlled multiplex PCR. Concerning the study's data processing: The number of nucleated cells in each sample was estimated by amplification of reference gene primers within the assay. Sequence reads were collapsed and filtered to measure the absolute abundance of every unique TCRbeta CDR3 rearrangement. For each sample, productive Simpson clonality was calculated as the square root of Simpson's diversity index across productive rearrangements. TCRdb's version of the immuneACCESS table is confined to in-frame rearrangements and falls short of the full clone set. An unresolved V gene accounts for under half of the shortfall where checked; the remainder is of unknown origin. That table gives V, J and clone size, and the DNA gave D and trimming. The sample records approximately 92,000 clones, 72% of which are singletons. The ten largest clones represent approximately 25% of the sample.

Trimming takes 4 bases off V and 5 bases off J; junction bases not matched to a gene: 8. Reading the germline V gene gives CDR1 SQVTM and CDR2 ANQGSEA. The CDR3 runs 13 amino acids, cysteine and phenylalanine included. The kept DNA is CDR3 alone, 39 bases in frame from the first base. Here the chain combines TRBV29-1 and TRBJ2-7; TRBD2 lines up with 7 middle nucleotides. What was sequenced was peripheral blood. This TCR was recovered from a woman aged 60-75 years in a cohort sampled during active or convalescent COVID-19. The CDR3 reads CSVVDPAGDEQYF. The DNA is as follows: TGCAGCGTTGTGGACCCGGCGGGAGACGAGCAGTACTTC.